This TCR beta chain was sequenced during a study of blood T cell repertoires in COVID-19. V was pared by 4 bases and J by 11 bases, with 7 bases between. CDR1 is KGHSH and CDR2 is LQKENI in the germline V gene. This CDR3 contains 10 residues. TCRdb's table, derived via immunoSEQ multiplex PCR, lists solely in-frame clones and lacks some. Of a few hundred thousand clones detected, more than 75% appear once; the ten largest clones hold around 2.1%. The receptor was isolated from a woman in her twenties or thirties who had recovered from COVID-19. Sequenced sample: peripheral blood. V gene TRBV18 combines with J gene TRBJ2-3, with a possible D match to TRBD2 (5 bases). The CDR3 nucleotides read TGTGCCAGCTCACTCGGGGTGCAGTATTTT. Its protein is CASSLGVQYF.